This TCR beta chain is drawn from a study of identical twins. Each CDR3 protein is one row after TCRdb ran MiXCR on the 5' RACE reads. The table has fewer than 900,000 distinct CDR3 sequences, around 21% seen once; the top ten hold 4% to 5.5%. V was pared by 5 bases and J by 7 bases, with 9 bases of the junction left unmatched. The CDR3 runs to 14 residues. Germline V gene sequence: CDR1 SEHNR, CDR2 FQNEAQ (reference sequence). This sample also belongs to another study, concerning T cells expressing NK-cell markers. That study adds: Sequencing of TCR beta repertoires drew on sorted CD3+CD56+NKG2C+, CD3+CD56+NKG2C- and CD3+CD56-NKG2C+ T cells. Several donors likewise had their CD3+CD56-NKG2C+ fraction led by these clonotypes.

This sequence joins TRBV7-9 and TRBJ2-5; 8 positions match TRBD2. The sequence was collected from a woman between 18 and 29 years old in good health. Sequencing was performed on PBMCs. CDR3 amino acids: CASSRRGGVGTQYF. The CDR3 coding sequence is TGTGCCAGCAGCCGACGGGGGGGCGTTGGGACCCAGTACTTC.